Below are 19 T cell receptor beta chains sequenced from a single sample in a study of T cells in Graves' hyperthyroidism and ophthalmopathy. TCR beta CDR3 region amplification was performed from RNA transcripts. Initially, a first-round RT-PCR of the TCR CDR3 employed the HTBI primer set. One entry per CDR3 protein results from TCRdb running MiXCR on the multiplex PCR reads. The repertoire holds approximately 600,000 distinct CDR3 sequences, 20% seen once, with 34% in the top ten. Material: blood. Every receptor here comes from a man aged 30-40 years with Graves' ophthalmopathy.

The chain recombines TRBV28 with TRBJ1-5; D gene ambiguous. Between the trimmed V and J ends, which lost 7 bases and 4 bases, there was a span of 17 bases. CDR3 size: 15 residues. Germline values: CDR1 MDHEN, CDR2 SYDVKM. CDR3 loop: CASNDGRSGNQPQHF. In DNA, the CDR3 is TGTGCCAGCAACGACGGACGGTCGGGAAATCAGCCCCAGCATTTT. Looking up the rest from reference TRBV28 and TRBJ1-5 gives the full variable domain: DVKVTQSSRYLVKRTGEKVFLECVQDMDHENMFWYRQDPGLGLRLIYFSYDVKMKEKGDIPEGYSVSREKKERFSLILESASTNQTSMYLCASNDGRSGNQPQHFGDGTRLSIL.

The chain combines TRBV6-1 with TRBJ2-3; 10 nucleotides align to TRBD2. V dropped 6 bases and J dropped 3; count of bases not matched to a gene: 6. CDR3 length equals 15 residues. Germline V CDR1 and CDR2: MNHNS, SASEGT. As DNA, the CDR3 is TGTGCCAGCAGAGCCCCTAGCGGGAGTACAGATACGCAGTATTTT. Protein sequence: CASRAPSGSTDTQYF.

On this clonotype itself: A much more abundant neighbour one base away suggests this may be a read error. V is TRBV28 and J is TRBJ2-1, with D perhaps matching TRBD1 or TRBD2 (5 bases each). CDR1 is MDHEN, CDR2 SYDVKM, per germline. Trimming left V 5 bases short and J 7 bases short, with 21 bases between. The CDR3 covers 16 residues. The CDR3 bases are TGTGCCAGCAGTCCACTACGGGACGGGACCGGAAATGAGCAGTTCTTC. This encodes CASSPLRDGTGNEQFF.

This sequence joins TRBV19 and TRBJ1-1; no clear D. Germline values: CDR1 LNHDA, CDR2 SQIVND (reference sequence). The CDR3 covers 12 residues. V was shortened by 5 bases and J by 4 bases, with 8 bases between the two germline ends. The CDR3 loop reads CASSGRTTEAFF. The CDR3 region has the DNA TGTGCCAGTAGTGGACGGACCACTGAAGCTTTCTTT.

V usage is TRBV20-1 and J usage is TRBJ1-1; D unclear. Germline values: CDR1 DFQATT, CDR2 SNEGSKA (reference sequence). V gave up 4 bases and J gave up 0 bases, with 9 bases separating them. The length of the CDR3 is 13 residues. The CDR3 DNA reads TGCAGTGCTAACATCCCTATGAACACTGAAGCTTTCTTT. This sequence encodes CSANIPMNTEAFF.

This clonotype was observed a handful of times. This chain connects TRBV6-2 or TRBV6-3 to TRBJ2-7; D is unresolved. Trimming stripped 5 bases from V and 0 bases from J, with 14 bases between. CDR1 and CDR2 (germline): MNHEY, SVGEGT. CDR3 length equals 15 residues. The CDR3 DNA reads TGTGCCAGCAGTACCCCGCGATGGAGCTCCTACGAGCAGTACTTC. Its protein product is CASSTPRWSSYEQYF.

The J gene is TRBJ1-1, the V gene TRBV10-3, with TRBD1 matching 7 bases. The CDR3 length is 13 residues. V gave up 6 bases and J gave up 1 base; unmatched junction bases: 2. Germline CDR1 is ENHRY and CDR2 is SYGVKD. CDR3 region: CAIRQGTNTEAFF. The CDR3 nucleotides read TGTGCCATCAGACAGGGGACGAACACTGAAGCTTTCTTT.

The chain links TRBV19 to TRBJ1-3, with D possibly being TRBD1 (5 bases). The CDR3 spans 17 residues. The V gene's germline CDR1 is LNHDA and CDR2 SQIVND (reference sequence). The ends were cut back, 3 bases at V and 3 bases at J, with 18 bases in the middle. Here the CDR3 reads CASSIPDSALLGNTIYF. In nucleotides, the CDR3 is TGTGCCAGTAGTATCCCCGACAGCGCCTTACTTGGAAACACCATATATTTT.

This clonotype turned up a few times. In DNA, the CDR3 is TGTGCCTGGAGTCTGGGTGGTTCTGGAAACACCATATATTTT. Amino acid sequence: CAWSLGGSGNTIYF. The chain couples TRBV30 to TRBJ1-3, with D uncertain. The CDR3 covers 14 residues. V was pared by 2 bases and J by 1 base, with 9 bases between. Germline CDR1 and CDR2: GTSNPN and SVGIG (reference sequence).

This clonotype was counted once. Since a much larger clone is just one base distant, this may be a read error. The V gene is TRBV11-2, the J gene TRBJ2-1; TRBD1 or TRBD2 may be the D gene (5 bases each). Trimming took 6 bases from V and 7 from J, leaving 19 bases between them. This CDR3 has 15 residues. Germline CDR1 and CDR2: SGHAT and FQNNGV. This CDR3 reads CASRGRRECRNEQFF. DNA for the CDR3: TGTGCCAGCAGGGGGCGAAGGGAGTGCCGGAATGAGCAGTTCTTC.

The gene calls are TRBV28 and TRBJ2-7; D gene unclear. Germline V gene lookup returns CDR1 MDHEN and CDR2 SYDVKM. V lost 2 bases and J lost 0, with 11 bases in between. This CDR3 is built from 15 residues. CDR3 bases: TGTGCCAGCAGTTTACCCCCAGCAAACTCCTACGAGCAGTACTTC. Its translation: CASSLPPANSYEQYF.

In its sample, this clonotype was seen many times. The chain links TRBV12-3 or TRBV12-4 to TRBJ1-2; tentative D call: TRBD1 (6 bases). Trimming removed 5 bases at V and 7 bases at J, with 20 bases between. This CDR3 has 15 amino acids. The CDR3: CASSHGQTGPFGYTF. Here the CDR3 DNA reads TGTGCCAGCAGTCACGGACAGACCGGCCCCTTTGGCTACACCTTC.

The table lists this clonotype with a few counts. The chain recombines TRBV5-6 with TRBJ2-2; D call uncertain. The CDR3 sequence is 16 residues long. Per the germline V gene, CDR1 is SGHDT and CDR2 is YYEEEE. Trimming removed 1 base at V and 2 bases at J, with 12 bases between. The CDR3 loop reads CASSLYLGRNTGELFF. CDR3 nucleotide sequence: TGTGCCAGCAGCTTGTATCTCGGGCGTAACACCGGGGAGCTGTTTTTT.

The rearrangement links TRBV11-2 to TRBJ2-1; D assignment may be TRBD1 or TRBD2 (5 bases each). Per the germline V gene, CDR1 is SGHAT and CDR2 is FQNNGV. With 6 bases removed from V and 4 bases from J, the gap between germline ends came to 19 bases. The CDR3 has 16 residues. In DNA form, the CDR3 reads TGTGCCAGCAGTTGGTTGGGGGTCCCCGGATACAATGAGCAGTTCTTC. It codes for CASSWLGVPGYNEQFF.

In DNA form, the CDR3 reads TGCGCCAGCAGCCAGGAACCGGGCTCAACTAATGAAAAACTGTTTTTT. It encodes CASSQEPGSTNEKLFF. The chain is built from TRBV4-1 and TRBJ1-4; D unresolved. The CDR3 spans 16 residues. CDR1 MGHRA and CDR2 YSYEKL come from the germline V gene. V dropped 3 bases and J dropped 0 bases, with 11 bases sitting between them.

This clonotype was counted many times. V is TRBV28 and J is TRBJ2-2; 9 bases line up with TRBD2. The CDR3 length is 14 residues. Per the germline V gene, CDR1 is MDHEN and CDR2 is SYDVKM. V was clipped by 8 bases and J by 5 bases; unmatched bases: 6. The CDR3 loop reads CASCRTSATGELFF. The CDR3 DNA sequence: TGTGCCAGCTGTCGGACTAGCGCTACCGGGGAGCTGTTTTTT. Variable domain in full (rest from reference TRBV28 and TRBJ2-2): DVKVTQSSRYLVKRTGEKVFLECVQDMDHENMFWYRQDPGLGLRLIYFSYDVKMKEKGDIPEGYSVSREKKERFSLILESASTNQTSMYLCASCRTSATGELFFGEGSRLTVL.

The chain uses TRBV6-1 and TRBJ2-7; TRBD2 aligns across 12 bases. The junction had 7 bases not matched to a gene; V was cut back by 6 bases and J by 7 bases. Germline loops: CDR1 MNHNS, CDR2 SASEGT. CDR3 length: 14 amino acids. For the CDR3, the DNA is TGTGCCAGCAGACCGGGACTAGCGGGCGGGGAGCAGTACTTC. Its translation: CASRPGLAGGEQYF.

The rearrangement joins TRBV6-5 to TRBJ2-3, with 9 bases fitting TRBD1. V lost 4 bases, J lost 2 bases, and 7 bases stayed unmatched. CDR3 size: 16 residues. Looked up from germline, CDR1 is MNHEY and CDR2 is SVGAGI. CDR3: CASSSWTGEDTDTQYF. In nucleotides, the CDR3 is TGTGCCAGCAGTTCTTGGACAGGGGAAGACACAGATACGCAGTATTTT.

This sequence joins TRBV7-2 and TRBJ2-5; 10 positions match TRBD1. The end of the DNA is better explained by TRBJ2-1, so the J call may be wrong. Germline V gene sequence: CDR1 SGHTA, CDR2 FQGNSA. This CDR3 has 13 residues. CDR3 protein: CASSLDRGETQFF. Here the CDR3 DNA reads TGTGCCAGCAGCTTGGACAGGGGGGAGACCCAGTTCTTC.